This is a list of T cell receptor beta chains from one sample in a study of spatial heterogeneity in lung cancer. From the 5' RACE reads, TCRdb called clonotypes with MiXCR, one entry per CDR3 protein. The sample consists of approximately 5,000 distinct CDR3 sequences, under 30% of them appearing once. The sample here was PBMCs, taken at surgery. Source of these receptors: a male donor with early-stage non-small cell lung cancer. Each CDR3 is given with its conserved first and last residue. D genes are given only for firm matches. Clone size is not always given. Where it is, it says once, few, many or a class for expanded clones.

clone_size	v_call	j_call	d_call	cdr3_aa	cdr3_nt
many	TRBV10-3	TRBJ2-3	TRBD1	CAILRDRGADTQYF	TGTGCCATACTCCGGGACAGGGGGGCGGATACGCAGTATTTT
medium-sized	TRBV15	TRBJ2-1	.	CATSGSGPNEQFF	TGTGCCACCAGCGGTTCGGGCCCCAATGAGCAGTTCTTC
medium-sized	TRBV5-1	TRBJ2-2	.	CASSGGTNTGELFF	TGCGCCAGCAGCGGTGGGACGAACACCGGGGAGCTGTTTTTT
once	TRBV5-1	TRBJ2-3	TRBD2	CASSSGLASTDTQYF	TGCGCCAGCAGCTCCGGACTAGCGAGCACAGATACGCAGTATTTT
many	TRBV5-1	TRBJ2-2	.	CASSPSPGELFF	TGCGCCAGCAGCCCGAGCCCCGGGGAGCTGTTTTTT
.	TRBV9	TRBJ2-5	TRBD2	CASTLGGTQETQYF	TGTGCCAGCACTCTGGGGGGGACCCAAGAGACCCAGTACTTC
many	TRBV7-7	TRBJ1-4	TRBD1	CASTQRGRQSLEKLFF	TGTGCCAGCACTCAAAGGGGGCGACAGTCATTGGAAAAACTGTTTTTT
medium-sized	TRBV5-6	TRBJ1-2	.	CASSAGFNYGYTF	TGTGCCAGCAGCGCAGGATTCAACTATGGCTACACCTTC
.	TRBV11-3	TRBJ2-1	TRBD2	CASSLALAGGRNEQFF	TGTGCCAGCAGCTTAGCACTAGCGGGAGGTCGGAATGAGCAGTTCTTC
many	TRBV5-4	TRBJ2-1	.	CASSLEVSYNEQFF	TGTGCCAGCAGCTTGGAGGTATCCTACAATGAGCAGTTCTTC
medium-sized	TRBV12-3/TRBV12-4	TRBJ1-1	.	CASSLGTEAFF	TGTGCCAGCAGTTTAGGGACTGAAGCTTTCTTT
.	TRBV7-9	TRBJ1-5	.	CASSISGPNQPQHF	TGTGCCAGCAGTATCAGCGGACCTAATCAGCCCCAGCATTTT
few	TRBV6-5	TRBJ1-6	TRBD1	CASSYSRQGGLSTPLHF	TGTGCCAGCAGTTACTCGCGACAGGGTGGCCTTTCGACACCCCTCCACTTT
.	TRBV27	TRBJ2-6	.	CASRSPISSGANVLTF	TGTGCCAGCAGATCACCAATCAGCTCTGGGGCCAACGTCCTGACTTTC